These T cell receptor beta chains were read from a single sample in a study of T cells in Graves' hyperthyroidism and ophthalmopathy. One entry per CDR3 protein, called by TCRdb with MiXCR from the multiplex PCR reads. The sample records approximately 640,000 distinct CDR3 sequences, 15% to 20% being singletons. Sequenced input: blood. The source is a woman in her 30s with Graves' hyperthyroidism. Both conserved end residues are part of each CDR3. The D gene is left open where the match is weak. Clone size is shown for a subset of rows, as once, few, many or a class of expanded clone.

length,D,V,size,J,CDR3,DNA
13,-,TRBV20-1,many,TRBJ1-5,CSAQRPDHQPQHF,TGCAGTGCCCAGCGGCCGGACCATCAGCCCCAGCATTTT
17,-,TRBV11-2,few,TRBJ2-2,CASSFLRPGHNTGELFF,TGTGCCAGCAGCTTTCTGAGGCCGGGACACAACACCGGGGAGCTGTTTTTT
11,-,TRBV29-1,few,TRBJ1-1,CSVGVGTEAFF,TGCAGCGTTGGGGTGGGGACTGAAGCTTTCTTT
18,TRBD2,TRBV14,once,TRBJ2-3,CASSLEVLAGVGTDTQYF,TGTGCCAGCAGCCTTGAGGTACTAGCGGGAGTTGGGACAGATACGCAGTATTTT
14,TRBD2,TRBV5-6,few,TRBJ2-7,CASSTTSVIYEQYF,TGTGCCAGCAGCACCACTAGCGTCATCTACGAGCAGTACTTC
15,TRBD2,TRBV4-1,few,TRBJ2-7,CASSQVSAGAYEQYF,TGCGCCAGCAGCCAAGTCTCAGCGGGAGCCTACGAGCAGTACTTC
15,-,TRBV5-1,many,TRBJ2-7,CASSLYSRREDEQYF,TGCGCCAGCAGCTTGTACTCTCGCCGCGAAGACGAGCAGTACTTC
16,-,TRBV30,many,TRBJ2-2,CAWSPLTAANTGELFF,TGTGCCTGGAGTCCCCTAACAGCCGCGAACACCGGGGAGCTGTTTTTT
14,-,TRBV5-1,many,TRBJ2-3,CASRTGQNTDTQYF,TGCGCCAGCAGAACCGGACAGAACACAGATACGCAGTATTTT
14,-,TRBV11-2,many,TRBJ2-4,CASSLGASTYIQYF,TGTGCCAGCAGCTTAGGAGCCTCAACATACATTCAGTACTTC
15,-,TRBV2,many,TRBJ1-6,CASSKETGLNSPLHF,TGTGCCAGCAGTAAAGAGACCGGGCTAAATTCACCCCTCCACTTT
13,-,TRBV12-3/TRBV12-4,many,TRBJ2-5,CASKPGRQETQYF,TGTGCCAGCAAACCGGGCCGACAAGAGACCCAGTACTTC
14,-,TRBV6-1,many,TRBJ2-7,CASSFNGQAYEQYF,TGTGCCAGCAGTTTTAACGGGCAGGCCTACGAGCAGTACTTC
15,-,TRBV7-3,many,TRBJ2-3,CASSLRGGYTDTQYF,TGTGCCAGCAGCTTACGGGGCGGGTACACAGATACGCAGTATTTT
15,TRBD2,TRBV28,-,TRBJ2-7,CASSLVAGGLYGQYF,TGTGCCAGCAGTTTAGTTGCGGGAGGTCTATACGGGCAGTACTTC
17,-,TRBV12-3/TRBV12-4,few,TRBJ1-5,CASSPRGGGLSNQPQHF,TGTGCCAGCAGCCCAAGGGGCGGGGGGTTAAGCAATCAGCCCCAGCATTTT
15,-,TRBV3-1,few,TRBJ1-3,CASSQFLTTGDTIYF,TGTGCCAGCAGCCAATTTTTGACAACTGGGGACACCATATATTTT
13,-,TRBV5-1,few,TRBJ2-7,CASSLFQHHEQYF,TGCGCCAGCAGCTTGTTTCAGCACCACGAGCAGTACTTC
15,-,TRBV28,many,TRBJ2-7,CASSLYSGFSYEQYF,TGTGCCAGCAGTTTATATTCCGGATTCTCCTACGAGCAGTACTTC
17,-,TRBV28,many,TRBJ2-1,CASSLWRTTRRGNEQFF,TGTGCCAGCAGTTTATGGAGGACTACCCGGAGGGGCAATGAGCAGTTCTTC
14,-,TRBV6-1,-,TRBJ2-5,CASSEVGSGETQYF,TGTGCCAGCAGTGAAGTAGGGTCTGGCGAGACCCAGTACTTC
14,-,TRBV5-1,many,TRBJ2-3,CASRPAASTDTQYF,TGCGCCAGCCGCCCGGCAGCCAGCACAGATACGCAGTATTTT
15,-,TRBV5-1,many,TRBJ1-4,CASSLVGQHNEKLFF,TGCGCCAGCAGCTTGGTTGGACAGCATAATGAAAAACTGTTTTTT
17,TRBD2,TRBV10-3,few,TRBJ2-7,CAISDGLAGYGSYEQYF,TGTGCCATCAGTGACGGACTAGCGGGATATGGGTCCTACGAGCAGTACTTC